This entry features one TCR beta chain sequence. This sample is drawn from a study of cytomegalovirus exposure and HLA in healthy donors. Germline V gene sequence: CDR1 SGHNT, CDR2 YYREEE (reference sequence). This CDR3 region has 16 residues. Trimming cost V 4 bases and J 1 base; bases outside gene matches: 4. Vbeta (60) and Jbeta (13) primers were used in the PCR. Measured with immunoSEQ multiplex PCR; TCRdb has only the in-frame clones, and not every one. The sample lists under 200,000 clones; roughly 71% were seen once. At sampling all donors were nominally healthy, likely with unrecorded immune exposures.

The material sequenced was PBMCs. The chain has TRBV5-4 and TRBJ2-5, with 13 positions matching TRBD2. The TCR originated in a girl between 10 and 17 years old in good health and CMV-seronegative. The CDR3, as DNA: TGTGCCAGCAGCCGGACTAGCGGGGGCCCCCAAGAGACCCAGTACTTC. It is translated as CASSRTSGGPQETQYF.